This record covers a single T cell receptor beta chain. Antigen specificity is unknown. Method: immunoSEQ multiplex PCR; TCRdb's copy keeps in-frame clones and lacks some. The repertoire holds 60,000 or so clones, with 88% as singletons. The source of the sample is a study of OX40 agonist ivuxolimab in advanced cancers. Across the whole study: Ivuxolimab is an agonistic anti-OX40 (CD134) antibody, and patients were treated with it.

Study results and caveats: The mean number of expanded clones was higher in CD8+ T cells than in CD4+.

Trimming removed 4 bases at V and 4 bases at J, with 13 bases between. Germline V lookup: CDR1 MGHRA, CDR2 YSYEKL. The CDR3 sequence is 14 residues long. The TCR was taken from an adult with an advanced solid tumor such as melanoma, head and neck, liver or kidney cancer. This sequence joins TRBV4-1 and TRBJ1-2; D perhaps matches TRBD1 (6 bases). This specimen consisted of CD4+ or CD8+ T cells sorted from blood, obtained in a trial of the OX40 agonist ivuxolimab. The CDR3 bases are TGCGCCAGCAGCCTAGTAGGACAGACCTATGGCTACACCTTC. It is translated as CASSLVGQTYGYTF.